Below are 3 T cell receptor beta chains sequenced from a single sample in a study of beta chain features in type 1 diabetes. Reverse transcription of all isolated RNA meant that expressed TCRB transcripts were sequenced. The protocol was immunoSEQ multiplex PCR, while the TCRdb copy is restricted to in-frame clones and leaves out a portion. The sample carries 350,000 to 450,000 clones, over 13% recorded once. The sample was naive CD4+ T cells from blood. The origin of the receptors is a woman younger than 30 in good health.

V gene TRBV5-1 combines with J gene TRBJ2-7; 12 bases map to TRBD1. V lost 9 bases, J lost 5 bases, and 9 bases stayed unmatched. CDR3 length equals 14 residues. Germline V lookup: CDR1 SGHRS, CDR2 YFSETQ. Here the CDR3 DNA reads TGCGCCACCTCGGCCGGGACAGGGGGCAACGAGCAGTACTTC. It specifies CATSAGTGGNEQYF.

This chain connects TRBV2 to TRBJ2-3, with 8 nucleotides matching TRBD2. This CDR3 is 12 amino acids long. After removal of 6 bases from V and 11 bases from J, the junction contained 7 bases not matched to a gene. Per the germline V gene, CDR1 is SNHLY and CDR2 is FYNNEI. CDR3 in amino acids: CASSLGLGGQYF. CDR3 bases: TGTGCCAGCAGCCTGGGACTAGGAGGGCAGTATTTT.

This chain links TRBV7-8 with TRBJ1-5; 9 positions agree with TRBD1. There are 15 residues in the CDR3. Germline V gives CDR1 SGHVS, CDR2 FQNEAQ. Trimming took 7 bases from V and 7 from J; bases not matched to a gene: 11. CDR3 protein: CASTELGQGEQPQHF. The CDR3 nucleotides read TGTGCCAGCACCGAATTGGGACAGGGCGAACAGCCCCAGCATTTT.